Described below is a single T cell receptor (beta chain) sequence and its context. The entry originates in a study of blood T cell repertoires in COVID-19. Looking at the study overall: COVID-19 samples, acute and convalescent, were from the United States, Italy and Spain. Nucleic acid was either cDNA or gDNA, and it came from T cells, B-cell-depleted T cells, or PBMCs.

Sequenced by immunoSEQ multiplex PCR; TCRdb stores in-frame clones only, minus some. This table has 60,000 to 70,000 clones, about 90% appearing once. The CDR3 sequence is 17 residues long. This chain uses TRBV21-1 with TRBJ2-3; TRBD2 is the table's D call and was not checked against the DNA. TRBV21-1 is noted as a pseudogene. Material: peripheral blood. The clonotype originates from a human donor with active COVID-19. The donor label of this sample is uncertain. Written as DNA, the CDR3 is TGTGCCAGCAGCAATACCTCGACTAGCGGGGCCCTAGATACGCAGTATTTT. Translated, it gives CASSNTSTSGALDTQYF.